The clone carrying this T cell receptor beta chain was seen ten or more times. Its antigen is currently unknown. The data originate from a study of neurological immune-mediated disorders. Overall study findings and caveats: Patients with HTLV-1-associated myelopathy had the highest level of TCR clonal expansion, whereas patients with multiple sclerosis had the lowest level, falling beneath the level found in healthy controls.

The cDNA was generated by 5'RACE with 10-nucleotide random UMIs. MiXCR, applied by TCRdb to the 5' RACE reads, yields one record per CDR3 protein. The top ten hold 3% of the sample, which has more than 45,000 distinct CDR3 sequences, 2% to 2.5% seen once. V dropped 6 bases and J dropped 0 bases, with 15 bases sitting between them. Looked up from germline, CDR1 is DFQATT and CDR2 is SNEGSKA (reference sequence). The length of the CDR3 is 14 residues. The chain uses TRBV20-1 and TRBJ2-7; no reliable D call. Sequenced sample: PBMCs. The source of this sequence is a man aged 50-60 years with multiple sclerosis. This chain's CDR3 is CSAPIPGSSYEQYF. The CDR3 region has the DNA TGCAGTGCCCCCATCCCGGGCAGCTCCTACGAGCAGTACTTC.